One sample yielded the 13 T cell receptor beta chains listed below, sequenced in a study of vaccination effects on CD4 cells after COVID-19 (dated by TCRdb to between 2021 and 2024). After 10 days of culture, CD4+ T cells were isolated with the EasySep CD4+ T cell isolation kit. Two doses of either the BNT162b2 or the mRNA-1273 mRNA SARS-CoV-2 vaccine were administered to participants. These receptors are not linked to any known antigen. Receptors were amplified or captured by the immunoSEQ multiplex PCR assay. The source is immuneACCESS, and TCRdb retained only in-frame sequences with V and J called. Part of the clones is not carried over; for the studies checked, unresolved V genes explain less than half of this, and the remainder is unexplained. Recorded for this sample are around 66,000 clones; roughly 74% of them occurred a single time. The ten most abundant clones make up around 2.2% of the sample.

The material was CD4+ T cells from PBMCs cultured without peptide, obtained after COVID-19 vaccination. Receptors were obtained from a human donor who received a COVID-19 vaccine.

The J gene is TRBJ2-5, the V gene TRBV4-1, with 7 bases lining up with TRBD2. J lost 2 bases, V lost 1 base, and 4 bases had no gene match. Germline V gene data show CDR1 as MGHRA and CDR2 as YSYEKL. This CDR3 has 15 residues. The CDR3 here is CASSQVGTTQETQYF. CDR3 bases: TGCGCCAGCAGCCAAGTTGGGACTACACAAGAGACCCAGTACTTC.

The rearrangement joins TRBV25-1 to TRBJ1-4; tentatively, D is TRBD1 (6 bases). Germline V gene data show CDR1 as MGHDK and CDR2 as SYGVNS. V shed 2 bases and J shed 11 bases, with 15 bases lying between them. The CDR3 consists of 14 residues. The CDR3 sequence: CASSELAGVDKLFF. CDR3 nucleotide sequence: TGTGCCAGCAGTGAACTTGCAGGGGTTGATAAACTGTTTTTT. Full variable domain (rest looked up from reference TRBV25-1 and TRBJ1-4): EADIYQTPRYLVIGTGKKITLECSQTMGHDKMYWYQQDPGMELHLIHYSYGVNSTEKGDLSSESTVSRIRTEHFPLTLESARPSHTSQYLCASSELAGVDKLFFGSGTQLSVL.

The V and J genes are TRBV29-1 and TRBJ2-1, with TRBD1 identical over 9 bases. From germline, CDR1 is SQVTM and CDR2 ANQGSEA. The CDR3 contains 14 residues. The V segment lost 6 bases and the J segment 9 bases; nucleotides outside the gene matches: 12. CDR3 bases: TGCAGCGTAGCTCCGGGACAGGGCCCTGGTGAGCAGTTCTTC. Amino acids: CSVAPGQGPGEQFF.

The genes are TRBV6-1 and TRBJ2-7; TRBD1 aligns across 7 bases. The CDR3 consists of 15 residues. In germline, CDR1 is MNHNS, CDR2 SASEGT. Trimming cost V 1 base and J 2 bases; bases outside gene matches: 5. CDR3 sequence reads: CASSEVAGGPYEQYV. CDR3 DNA sequence: TGTGCCAGCAGTGAAGTGGCAGGGGGACCCTACGAGCAGTACGTC.

This chain links TRBV6-5 with TRBJ1-4, with a tentative D call TRBD1 (6 bases). The CDR3 runs 14 residues. The germline gives CDR1 MNHEY, CDR2 SVGAGI. V lost 5 bases, J lost 8 bases, and 15 bases lay in between. CDR3 nucleotide sequence: TGTGCCAGCAGTATTCGGGACATCGGGGAAAAACTGTTTTTT. Translation: CASSIRDIGEKLFF.

The chain links TRBV6-2 or TRBV6-3 to TRBJ2-7, with 9 bases aligning to TRBD1. The junction had 3 bases not matched to a gene; V was cut back by 6 bases and J by 6 bases. Germline V gives CDR1 MNHEY, CDR2 SVGEGT. The CDR3 covers 12 residues. The CDR3 spells CASSWTGVEQYV. CDR3 DNA: TGTGCCAGCAGCTGGACAGGGGTCGAGCAGTACGTC.

This clone was counted between two and nine times. This sequence joins TRBV19 and TRBJ1-6, with D perhaps matching TRBD1 (5 bases). V lost 4 bases and J 7 bases, leaving 17 bases between the germline ends. Per the germline V gene, CDR1 is LNHDA and CDR2 is SQIVND (reference sequence). The length of the CDR3 is 16 residues. The CDR3 region has the DNA TGTGCCAGTAGTAATAAGCCGGGACGGAGCAATTCACCCCTCCACTTT. Amino acids: CASSNKPGRSNSPLHF.

The rearrangement links TRBV30 to TRBJ1-2, with TRBD1 as a possible D gene (6 bases). The length of the CDR3 is 13 residues. Trimming removed 4 bases at V and 5 bases at J, with 14 bases between. Germline V gene lookup returns CDR1 GTSNPN and CDR2 SVGIG (reference sequence). CDR3 coding DNA: TGTGCCTGGACCCAACAGGGTTTATATGGCTACACCTTC. This codes for CAWTQQGLYGYTF.

The V gene is TRBV7-2, the J gene TRBJ2-5; 12 bases match TRBD2. V trimming: 1 base; J trimming: 1 base; junction bases outside the gene matches: 10. Germline V lookup: CDR1 SGHTA, CDR2 FQGNSA. The CDR3 is made up of 19 amino acids. The CDR3 DNA reads as TGTGCCAGCAGCTTAGTACTAGCGGGAGGTTGGGCAGGCCAAGAGACCCAGTACTTC. It codes for CASSLVLAGGWAGQETQYF.

This chain connects TRBV28 to TRBJ1-5; TRBD1 is a possible D gene (5 bases). Germline assignment: CDR1 MDHEN and CDR2 SYDVKM. With 5 bases removed from V and 0 bases from J, the gap between germline ends came to 8 bases. The CDR3 covers 14 residues. CDR3 DNA sequence: TGTGCCAGCAGTGTCGGGGCTAGCAATCAGCCCCAGCATTTT. Protein product: CASSVGASNQPQHF. Supplemented by reference TRBV28 and TRBJ1-5, the full variable domain reads DVKVTQSSRYLVKRTGEKVFLECVQDMDHENMFWYRQDPGLGLRLIYFSYDVKMKEKGDIPEGYSVSREKKERFSLILESASTNQTSMYLCASSVGASNQPQHFGDGTRLSIL.

This clone was detected once. The chain couples TRBV30 to TRBJ2-5; TRBD1 matches at 7 bases. Germline trimming cut 4 bases from V and 3 bases from J; bases unmatched to any gene: 11. The CDR3 spans 15 residues. Germline V CDR1 and CDR2: GTSNPN, SVGIG (reference sequence). The CDR3, as DNA: TGTGCCTGGACCTCCCCCCGGACAGGTGAAGAGACCCAGTACTTC. The encoded protein is CAWTSPRTGEETQYF.

The chain recombines TRBV2 with TRBJ2-7; 7 bases map to TRBD1. CDR1 is SNHLY, CDR2 FYNNEI, per germline. The CDR3 is 13 residues long. V lost 6 bases, J lost 3 bases, and 5 bases stayed unmatched. CDR3 coding DNA: TGTGCCAGCAGCGCGGACAGGAGCTACGAGCAGTACGTC. Its translation: CASSADRSYEQYV.

V gene TRBV6-1 combines with J gene TRBJ1-1; possibly TRBD1 for D (5 bases). This CDR3 region has 17 residues. Trimming left V 4 bases short and J 0 bases short, with 18 bases between. Germline V gives CDR1 MNHNS, CDR2 SASEGT. CDR3 sequence (DNA): TGTGCCAGCAGTGCACATGGTGTCGCAGGGATGAACACTGAAGCTTTCTTT. This gives the protein CASSAHGVAGMNTEAFF.